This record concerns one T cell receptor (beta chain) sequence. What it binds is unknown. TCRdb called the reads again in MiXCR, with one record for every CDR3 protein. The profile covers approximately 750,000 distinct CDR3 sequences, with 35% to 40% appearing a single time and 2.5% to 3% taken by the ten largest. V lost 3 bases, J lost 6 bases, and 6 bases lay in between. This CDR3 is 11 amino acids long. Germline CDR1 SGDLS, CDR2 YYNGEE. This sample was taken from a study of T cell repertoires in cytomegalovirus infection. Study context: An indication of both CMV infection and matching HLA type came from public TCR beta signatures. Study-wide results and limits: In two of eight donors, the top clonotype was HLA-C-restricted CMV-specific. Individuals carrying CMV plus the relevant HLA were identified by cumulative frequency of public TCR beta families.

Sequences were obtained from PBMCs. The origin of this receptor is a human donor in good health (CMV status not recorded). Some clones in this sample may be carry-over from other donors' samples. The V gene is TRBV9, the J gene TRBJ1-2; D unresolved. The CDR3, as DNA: TGTGCCAGCAGCGAGCCCAATGGCTACACCTTC. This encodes CASSEPNGYTF.